This T cell receptor beta chain is from a study of blood T cell repertoires in COVID-19. Study-level information: COVID-19 samples collected from the United States, Italy and Spain covered acute and convalescent phases. Nucleic acid was either cDNA or gDNA, and it came from T cells, B-cell-depleted T cells, or PBMCs.

Germline V lookup: CDR1 SGHRS, CDR2 YFSETQ. The CDR3 is 13 amino acids. V shed 5 bases and J shed 2 bases, with 11 bases lying between them. In the source study's methods: Nucleated cell counts were estimated from reference gene primer amplification. Profiling relied on immunoSEQ multiplex PCR, and the TCRdb table lists in-frame clones only, not all of them. Clone size and V and J calls were adopted from that table, with D and trimming inferred from the DNA. The sample includes under 50,000 clones, roughly 90% of them seen just once. This TCR was sampled from a man between 65 and 85 years old with active COVID-19. V is TRBV5-1 and J is TRBJ2-7; D gene uncertain. Sequencing was performed on peripheral blood. This CDR3 reads CASRNTATYEQYF. As DNA, the CDR3 is TGCGCCAGCAGGAATACAGCTACCTACGAGCAGTACTTC.